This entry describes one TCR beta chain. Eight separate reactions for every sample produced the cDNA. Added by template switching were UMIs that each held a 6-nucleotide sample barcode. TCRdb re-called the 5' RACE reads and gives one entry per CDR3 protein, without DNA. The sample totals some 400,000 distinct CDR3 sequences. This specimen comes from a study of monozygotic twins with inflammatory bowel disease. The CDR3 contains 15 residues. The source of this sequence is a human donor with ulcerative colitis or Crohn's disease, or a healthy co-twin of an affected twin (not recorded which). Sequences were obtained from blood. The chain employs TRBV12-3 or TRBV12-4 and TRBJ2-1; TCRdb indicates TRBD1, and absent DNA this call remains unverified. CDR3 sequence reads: CASIPGQGFYNEQFF.